This passage covers 10 T cell receptor beta chains from one sample sequenced in a study of identifying expanded T cells in peripheral blood. Clones were sequenced by immunoSEQ multiplex PCR, and TCRdb holds only the in-frame ones, with some missing. The repertoire holds about 78,000 clones, roughly four fifths seen once, with 15% to 20% in the top ten. Sequencing input: blood. These receptors all come from a person aged 18 to 70 in good health.

The chain joins TRBV7-2 to TRBJ1-1; D gene uncertain. From germline, CDR1 is SGHTA and CDR2 FQGNSA. Trimming took 3 bases from V and 4 from J, leaving 12 bases between them. The length of the CDR3 is 14 residues. The CDR3 DNA is TGTGCCAGCAGCTTCAAGAGGACCCTCACTGAAGCTTTCTTT. Translating gives CASSFKRTLTEAFF.

The J gene is TRBJ1-1, the V gene TRBV6-1; D perhaps matches TRBD1 (5 bases). CDR3 length equals 13 residues. Germline V gene sequence: CDR1 MNHNS, CDR2 SASEGT. Trimming took off 6 bases at V and 1 base at J, with 9 bases between the two ends. The CDR3 nucleotides read TGTGCCAGCAGCCAGGGACGGAACACTGAAGCTTTCTTT. Protein: CASSQGRNTEAFF.

V and J are TRBV7-2 and TRBJ1-2; D not resolved. The CDR3 is made up of 13 amino acids. Germline V gene sequence: CDR1 SGHTA, CDR2 FQGNSA. V lost 0 bases and J 8 bases, leaving 10 bases between the germline ends. CDR3 amino acids: CASSLASQTGYTF. The CDR3 DNA reads TGTGCCAGCAGCTTAGCATCCCAAACAGGCTACACCTTC.

V gene TRBV5-6 combines with J gene TRBJ1-6; D is uncertain. Trimming cost V 2 bases and J 8 bases, with 8 bases left between them. The CDR3 runs 13 residues. Germline assignment: CDR1 SGHDT and CDR2 YYEEEE. As DNA, the CDR3 is TGTGCCAGCAGCTTAATTGGTGATTCACCCCTCCACTTT. This translates into CASSLIGDSPLHF.

The chain couples TRBV6-1 to TRBJ1-1, with D possibly being TRBD1 (5 bases). The length of the CDR3 is 15 residues. The germline V gene encodes CDR1 MNHNS and CDR2 SASEGT. Trimming removed 2 bases at V and 1 base at J, with 11 bases between. Here the CDR3 reads CASSELGTTNTEAFF. The CDR3 DNA reads as TGTGCCAGCAGTGAATTGGGGACGACGAACACTGAAGCTTTCTTT.

CDR3: CSVSGTETDTQYF. Written as DNA, the CDR3 is TGCAGCGTTTCCGGGACAGAAACAGATACGCAGTATTTT. V is TRBV29-1 and J is TRBJ2-3, with 7 bases that match TRBD1. The CDR3 has 13 amino acids. The germline CDR1 and CDR2 sequences are SQVTM and ANQGSEA. Trimming took 5 bases from V and 3 from J; bases not matched to a gene: 5.

The gene calls are TRBV18 and TRBJ2-1, with 8 bases aligning to TRBD1. This CDR3 has 13 residues. V dropped 4 bases and J dropped 7; count of bases not matched to a gene: 3. CDR1 and CDR2 (germline): KGHSH, LQKENI. CDR3 sequence reads: CASSQDRDNEQFF. The CDR3 nucleotides are TGTGCCAGCTCACAGGACAGGGATAATGAGCAGTTCTTC.

The CDR3 DNA follows: TGTGCCAGCAGCGGAATAGCGGGAGGGCCTCGCGAGCAGTACTTC. Translating it yields CASSGIAGGPREQYF. The chain employs TRBV5-8 and TRBJ2-7; 11 bases match TRBD2. The CDR3 is made up of 15 amino acids. V lost 4 bases to trimming and J lost 6 bases; unmatched junction nucleotides: 9. Germline V CDR1 and CDR2: SGHTS, YDEGEE.

The chain carries TRBV5-1 and TRBJ2-5, with D unresolved. CDR1 and CDR2 (germline): SGHRS, YFSETQ. V was trimmed by 0 bases and J by 5 bases, leaving 5 bases between them. The length of the CDR3 is 12 residues. The DNA for the CDR3 is TGCGCCAGCAGCTTGGCCGGTGAGACCCAGTACTTC. This encodes CASSLAGETQYF.

This chain connects TRBV18 to TRBJ2-1; TRBD1 matches 8 bases. V dropped 5 bases and J dropped 7; count of bases not matched to a gene: 4. This CDR3 contains 13 residues. The germline CDR1 and CDR2 sequences are KGHSH and LQKENI. CDR3 in DNA: TGTGCCAGCTCAGGACAGGGCCCGAATGAGCAGTTCTTC. Protein product: CASSGQGPNEQFF.